These T cell receptor beta chains were read from a single sample in a study of blood T cells in healthy people across ages. TCRdb called the 5' RACE reads again in MiXCR, with one record for every CDR3 protein. The sample carries more than 800,000 distinct CDR3 sequences, 25% to 35% recorded once. Sequencing used blood. Source of these receptors: a woman older than 75 in good health. Both conserved end residues are trimmed from each CDR3. The size field is filled for only some rows; it gives once, few, many or a size class.

TRBV15	TRBJ2-5	many	ATSRPRAGQGALIGETQY
TRBV5-1	TRBJ2-7	many	ASSLSPPGQGRYEQY
TRBV4-3	TRBJ1-2	NA	ANSQDRTYYGYT
TRBV10-3	TRBJ2-1	many	AIKGAVSSYNEQF
TRBV20-1	TRBJ2-3	many	SARDKLAADFTDTQY
TRBV12-3/TRBV12-4	TRBJ1-2	many	ASSYQGGPYGYT
TRBV2	TRBJ2-7	NA	ASRGTALQNEQY
TRBV10-3	TRBJ2-6	many	AISVRQGNTPSGANVLT
TRBV7-6	TRBJ2-5	NA	ASSWSWKGRDFGETQY
TRBV20-1	TRBJ2-5	many	SARGSPDRPETQY
TRBV29-1	TRBJ1-5	NA	SVETGVDQPQH
TRBV7-9	TRBJ1-2	many	ASSLARAGQGGYT
TRBV24-1	TRBJ1-5	many	ATSDFVENYQPQH
TRBV6-2/TRBV6-3	TRBJ2-5	many	ASSYDPEETQY
TRBV4-3	TRBJ2-3	many	ASSRRGAGDTDTQY
TRBV5-1	TRBJ2-7	many	ASIGHGEGKQY
TRBV12-3/TRBV12-4	TRBJ2-7	many	ASSPPVAYEQY
TRBV2	TRBJ2-5	many	ASRGGTPRTQY
TRBV9	TRBJ2-1	NA	ASSVRGTSGAYNEQF
TRBV20-1	TRBJ1-1	NA	RAALNTEAF
TRBV28	TRBJ1-1	few	ASNSRGPIRAF
TRBV15	TRBJ2-1	many	ATSRGSGAYNEQF
TRBV6-1	TRBJ1-2	NA	ASSEGFAYGYT
TRBV7-9	TRBJ2-1	NA	ASSLWASGINEQL
TRBV11-2	TRBJ2-5	many	ASSLHSWGETQY
TRBV19	TRBJ2-7	NA	ASNQDRGNYEQY
TRBV15	TRBJ2-7	NA	ATSRDPRLAGEGEQY
TRBV6-2/TRBV6-3	TRBJ1-1	many	ASSQRALNTEAF
TRBV6-2/TRBV6-3	TRBJ2-7	many	ASSKQGRYEQY
TRBV6-2/TRBV6-3	TRBJ2-7	NA	ASSYRGQAAYEQY
TRBV10-3	TRBJ2-1	NA	AISESRQYNEQF
TRBV6-2/TRBV6-3	TRBJ2-5	NA	ARNPGQDLRETQY
TRBV5-1	TRBJ2-1	many	ASSGRASSYNEQF
TRBV5-1	TRBJ2-7	many	ASSLGTGGLHEQY
TRBV10-1	TRBJ1-2	once	ASSEQGRGCGYT
TRBV2	TRBJ1-2	many	ASSLDRGIMGYT
TRBV12-3/TRBV12-4	TRBJ2-3	NA	ASSPAGTGEY
TRBV4-3	TRBJ2-3	many	ASSPRGIGGPDTQY
TRBV4-1	TRBJ2-1	few	ASSRPPGTSGGNEQF
TRBV9	TRBJ2-3	many	ASTPWGSSSPGLGTTDTQY
TRBV5-1	TRBJ2-7	NA	ASSPGDGSDYEQY
TRBV20-1	TRBJ2-3	NA	SARDWGRAGLTDTQY
TRBV11-2	TRBJ2-1	NA	ASSYGTSGINEQF
TRBV14	TRBJ2-7	NA	ASSRTTGVPYEQY
TRBV30	TRBJ2-3	many	AWRGFYRGPDTQY
TRBV4-2	TRBJ2-5	few	ASSQAASGAIEETQY
TRBV12-3/TRBV12-4	TRBJ1-5	many	ASRPTGGRGSNQPQH
TRBV20-1	TRBJ2-7	NA	SARDRTGMTYEQY
TRBV4-2	TRBJ2-1	few	ASSQERGNEQF
TRBV7-2	TRBJ1-1	few	ASSAGGHTEAF
TRBV6-2/TRBV6-3	TRBJ2-3	NA	ASTRLAGGSDTQY